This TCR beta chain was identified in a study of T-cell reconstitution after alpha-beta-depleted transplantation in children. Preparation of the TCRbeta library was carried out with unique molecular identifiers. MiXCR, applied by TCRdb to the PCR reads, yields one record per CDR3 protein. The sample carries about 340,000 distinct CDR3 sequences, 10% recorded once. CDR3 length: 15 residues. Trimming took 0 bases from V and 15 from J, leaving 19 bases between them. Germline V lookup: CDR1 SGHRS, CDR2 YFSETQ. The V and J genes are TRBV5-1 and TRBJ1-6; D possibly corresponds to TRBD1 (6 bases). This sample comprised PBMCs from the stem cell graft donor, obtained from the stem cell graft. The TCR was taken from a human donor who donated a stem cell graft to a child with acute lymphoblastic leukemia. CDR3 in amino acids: CASSLGATGSEGLHF. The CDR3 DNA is TGCGCCAGCAGCTTGGGGGCGACAGGATCTGAAGGCCTCCACTTT.